Shown below are 10 T cell receptor beta chains from a single sample sequenced in a study of cytomegalovirus exposure and HLA in healthy donors. TCRdb's copy holds only in-frame clones and misses some; the assay was immunoSEQ multiplex PCR. The sample carries hundreds of thousands of clones, approximately 87% recorded once. Sequenced material: PBMCs. The receptors originated from a woman between 18 and 29 years old in good health and CMV-seronegative.

This clone was recorded once. The chain has TRBV5-1 and TRBJ1-3; D might be TRBD1 (6 bases). Trimming stripped 4 bases from V and 4 bases from J, with 15 bases between. The CDR3 loop spans 15 amino acids. Germline lookup yields CDR1 SGHRS and CDR2 YFSETQ. The CDR3 DNA reads TGCGCCAGCAGCGGGGGGGGCGCATCCGGAAACACCATATATTTT. Translating it yields CASSGGGASGNTIYF. Complete variable domain (other parts from reference TRBV5-1 and TRBJ1-3): KAGVTQTPRYLIKTRGQQVTLSCSPISGHRSVSWYQQTPGQGLQFLFEYFSETQRNKGNFPGRFSGRQFSNSRSEMNVSTLELGDSALYLCASSGGGASGNTIYFGEGSWLTVV.

This chain uses TRBV5-6 with TRBJ2-7; D is perhaps TRBD2 (6 bases). The germline V gene has CDR1 SGHDT and CDR2 YYEEEE. V lost 4 bases to trimming and J lost 2 bases, with 10 bases between them. The CDR3 runs to 13 residues. The CDR3 region is CASSGTGAYEQYF. The CDR3 DNA reads TGTGCCAGCAGCGGGACGGGAGCCTACGAGCAGTACTTC.

The chain links TRBV5-1 to TRBJ2-7; 9 bases are shared with TRBD2. Germline V gene lookup returns CDR1 SGHRS and CDR2 YFSETQ. With 6 bases clipped from V and 3 bases from J, the junction kept 7 bases outside the gene matches. The CDR3 has 14 residues. CDR3 region: CASTLAGASYEQYF. The DNA of the CDR3 is TGCGCCAGCACCTTAGCGGGAGCAAGCTACGAGCAGTACTTC.

The J gene is TRBJ2-3, the V gene TRBV5-1; 7 bases agree with TRBD2. The CDR3 covers 14 residues. The V segment lost 4 bases and the J segment 7 bases; nucleotides outside the gene matches: 9. CDR1 SGHRS and CDR2 YFSETQ come from the germline V gene. CDR3 DNA: TGCGCCAGCAGCGGACAACTAGCGTCTTATACGCAGTATTTT. Translation: CASSGQLASYTQYF.

The V call is TRBV29-1, the J call TRBJ2-7, with 7 bases that match TRBD2. CDR1 is SQVTM and CDR2 is ANQGSEA in the germline V gene. There are 13 residues in the CDR3. V was clipped by 4 bases and J by 4 bases; unmatched bases: 7. CDR3 loop: CSVGGGVSYEQYF. In DNA form, the CDR3 reads TGCAGCGTTGGCGGGGGTGTATCGTACGAGCAGTACTTC.

This clone has just one count. The gene calls are TRBV11-3 and TRBJ2-3; TRBD2 might be the D (6 bases). The CDR3 has 14 residues. Per the germline V gene, CDR1 is SGHNT and CDR2 is YENEEA. Trimming removed 1 base from V and 3 bases from J, with 8 bases in between. This chain's CDR3 is CASSLAGVTDTQYF. The CDR3 DNA sequence: TGTGCCAGCAGCTTAGCGGGAGTAACAGATACGCAGTATTTT.

This chain links TRBV6-5 with TRBJ2-1; perhaps TRBD1 as D (5 bases). Germline CDR1 and CDR2: MNHEY and SVGAGI. This CDR3 region has 16 residues. Deletions cut 0 bases from V and 7 bases from J, with 16 bases between. For the CDR3, the DNA is TGTGCCAGCAGTTACTCGCTCGGAAGGGGATTAAATGAGCAGTTCTTC. As protein: CASSYSLGRGLNEQFF.

The gene calls are TRBV27 and TRBJ1-1, with D possibly matching TRBD1 (5 bases). The ends were cut back, 7 bases at V and 4 bases at J, with 16 bases in the middle. CDR3 size: 14 residues. In germline, CDR1 is MNHEY, CDR2 SMNVEV (reference sequence). CDR3 sequence: CASIAGGSGTEAFF. CDR3 bases: TGTGCCAGCATTGCCGGGGGGTCGGGCACTGAAGCTTTCTTT.

V is TRBV6-1 and J is TRBJ2-2; D possibly corresponds to TRBD1 (5 bases). V gave up 3 bases and J gave up 7 bases, with 9 bases separating them. This CDR3 has 13 amino acids. Germline loops: CDR1 MNHNS, CDR2 SASEGT. The CDR3 nucleotides read TGTGCCAGCAGTGACAGGGTGAACGGGGAGCTGTTTTTT. Translating it yields CASSDRVNGELFF.

The CDR3 spells CASSTPSRYEQYF. DNA of the CDR3: TGCGCCAGCAGTACCCCTAGCCGGTACGAGCAGTACTTC. The chain uses TRBV10-1 and TRBJ2-7; tentatively, D is TRBD2 (5 bases). Trimming took 5 bases from V and 4 from J, leaving 12 bases between them. The CDR3 length is 13 residues. Germline-derived CDR1 and CDR2 are WNHNN and SYGVQD (reference sequence).